This TCR beta chain appears in the sequencing data of a study of T cell responses to AZD1222 COVID-19 vaccine (dated by TCRdb to the early 2020s). In the study overall: AZD1222 recipients given second doses at about 4 weeks or at about 12 weeks were pooled, since spike-specific TCR depth and breadth were not found to differ between the two schedules. A total of about 240 trial participants underwent TCR sequencing, of whom 200 to 220 received two doses of AZD1222 and approximately 25 received two doses of the MenACWY control vaccine. Trial participants were enrolled by age into subgroups of 18-55, 56-69 and 70-plus years, and about 150, 27 and 61 TCR-sequenced participants, respectively, were included in these subgroups. Broader findings and caveats from the paper: Nearly half of unique spike-specific TCRs reportedly recognized epitopes outside regions mutated in the B.1.351 and B.1.1.7 variants. Because no samples from the day 14 peak response were available, repertoires could be characterized only after the peak T cell response. Conclusions about previously exposed vaccinees were limited because only 6 or 7 AZD1222 recipients were SARS-CoV-2 seropositive at baseline. Participants were mostly white British, with more females than males. The authors suggested clonal diversity may have been underestimated. Spike-specific TCR breadth and depth rose significantly after two AZD1222 doses compared with day 0 and with MenACWY recipients. The whole spike protein was spanned by vaccine-associated CD4 TCRs, and dominant responses were seen in regions 160-218 and 743-854. The 56-69-year group was small, and its depth increase did not reach significance, likely because of low power.

For this clone: Its antigen has not been determined. One base away there is no much larger clone; base qualities are not given.

The CDR3 regions of human TCRbeta chains were subjected to immunosequencing. Under the source paper's analysis protocol: TCRs in the repertoires were compared against a reference library of SARS-CoV-2-specific TCRs that had been generated with the MIRA antigen-specificity platform. Breadth was defined as the fraction of unique TCRs that were SARS-CoV-2-associated. Depth was defined as the fraction of total T cells that were SARS-CoV-2-associated. Each spike-specific TCR was assigned to its reactive spike region and to a CD4 or CD8 class using the MIRA data. Log10-transformed breadth and depth values were compared by one-way ANOVA with Sidak's multiple comparisons tests. TCRdb limited this immuneACCESS table to in-frame rearrangements with V and J called. A share of clones is missing; checked studies link under half to unresolved V genes, and the rest is unexplained. Clone size and the V and J calls come from that table; the DNA yielded D and trimming. The sample table shows 95,000 to 100,000 clones, and roughly 86% are seen once. Around 1.5% of the sample is held by the ten biggest clonotypes.

V is pruned by 7 bases and J by 3 bases, leaving 5 bases of the junction without a gene match. Via the germline V gene, CDR1 is SGHDT and CDR2 YYEEEE. The CDR3 goes from the cysteine to the phenylalanine over 13 residues. Only the CDR3 DNA is retained, 39 bases long and in frame from the first base. This specimen's time point label, per the study, means: baseline before first vaccination. Vaccinee samples came from UK trials COV001 and COV002, including a single-blind randomized controlled phase 2/3 trial of AZD1222 (ChAdOx1 nCoV-19) in healthy adults. For TCRbeta chain sequencing, PBMC samples were collected from trial participants at day 0 and at day 28 after the second dose.

The rearrangement combines TRBV5-6 with TRBJ1-2; a stretch of 8 junction bases matches TRBD1. Sample: peripheral blood, taken on day 0 of AZD1222 vaccination. The clonotype originates from an adult in good health. CDR3 reads: CASGQGADYGYTF. The DNA sequence is as follows: TGTGCCAGCGGGCAGGGGGCTGACTATGGCTACACCTTC.